Each of the 27 T cell receptor beta chains below was sequenced from the same sample in a study of T-cell memory formation after mild COVID-19. TCRdb passed the 5' RACE reads through MiXCR, listing each CDR3 protein once. The data show 270,000 or so distinct CDR3 sequences, with roughly 18% seen just once and around 23% held by the top ten. The source material was PBMCs or a T cell subset sorted from them (not recorded which). These receptors were obtained from a man aged 18 to 35 who had mild COVID-19 (a few samples of this study predate the infection). Cell type and time point are not known.

The V call is TRBV12-3 or TRBV12-4, the J call TRBJ1-6; the D gene is possibly TRBD1 (5 bases). V lost 6 bases and J lost 7, with 13 bases in between. This CDR3 spans 14 amino acids. As DNA, the CDR3 is TGTGCCAGCAGCCAGGGTGTGGGGAATTCACCCCTCCACTTT. Encoded protein: CASSQGVGNSPLHF.

The sample holds a few counts of this clonotype. This chain connects TRBV7-3 to TRBJ1-2; possibly TRBD1 for D (5 bases). Per germline, CDR1 SGHTA and CDR2 FQGTGA. Trimming cost V 5 bases and J 7 bases, with 17 bases left between them. This CDR3 has 14 amino acids. The CDR3 DNA follows: TGTGCCAGCAGCGCGAACCGGGACGGAGGTGGCTACACCTTC. Translated: CASSANRDGGGYTF.

This rearrangement joins TRBV18 to TRBJ1-1, with 8 bases that match TRBD1. Germline V lookup: CDR1 KGHSH, CDR2 LQKENI. This CDR3 has 13 residues. Trimming took 5 bases from V and 6 from J; bases not matched to a gene: 5. The CDR3 reads CASSSDRAAEAFF. The CDR3 coding sequence is TGTGCCAGCTCATCGGACAGGGCAGCTGAAGCTTTCTTT.

This clonotype appeared a few times. V and J are TRBV14 and TRBJ2-3; D is unclear. The germline CDR1 and CDR2 sequences are SGHDN and FVKESK. Between the trimmed V and J ends, which lost 4 bases and 5 bases, there was a span of 7 bases. This CDR3 has 12 amino acids. CDR3 loop: CASSLTRDTQYF. The DNA for the CDR3 is TGTGCCAGCAGCCTGACCAGAGATACGCAGTATTTT. The entire variable domain, with the rest obtained from reference TRBV14 and TRBJ2-3, is as follows: EAGVTQFPSHSVIEKGQTVTLRCDPISGHDNLYWYRRVMGKEIKFLLHFVKESKQDESGMPNNRFLAERTGGTYSTLKVQPAELEDSGVYFCASSLTRDTQYFGPGTRLTVL.

The V and J genes are TRBV11-2 and TRBJ2-5, with D hard to call. Between the trimmed V and J ends, which lost 1 base and 5 bases, there was a span of 14 bases. Germline assignment: CDR1 SGHAT and CDR2 FQNNGV. The CDR3 runs to 15 residues. CDR3 nucleotide sequence: TGTGCCAGCAGCTTAGGCCACGCCGATTGGGAGACCCAGTACTTC. Residues: CASSLGHADWETQYF.

This clonotype turned up a few times. The rearrangement uses TRBV7-3 and TRBJ2-3; 9 bases fit TRBD2. Per the germline V gene, CDR1 is SGHTA and CDR2 is FQGTGA. The ends lost 6 bases at V and 4 bases at J; junction bases unmatched: 8. The CDR3 consists of 15 residues. The CDR3 sequence: CASSWAGGPADTQYF. CDR3 DNA sequence: TGTGCCAGCAGTTGGGCGGGGGGGCCGGCAGATACGCAGTATTTT.

This clonotype has just a few counts. The chain couples TRBV7-3 to TRBJ2-5; 8 bases map to TRBD2. Trimming took 2 bases from V and 0 from J; bases not matched to a gene: 17. The V gene's germline CDR1 is SGHTA and CDR2 FQGTGA. CDR3 length equals 20 residues. This CDR3 is CASSLGRGLRAGDYQETQYF. The CDR3 DNA reads as TGTGCCAGCAGCTTAGGGAGAGGACTAAGAGCGGGGGATTACCAAGAGACCCAGTACTTC.

The genes are TRBV4-1 and TRBJ1-2; D may be TRBD1 (5 bases). V lost 1 base, J lost 5 bases, and 17 bases lay in between. There are 16 residues in the CDR3. CDR1 and CDR2 (germline): MGHRA, YSYEKL. This chain's CDR3 is CASSQGQSASPYGYTF. In nucleotides, the CDR3 is TGCGCCAGCAGCCAAGGACAGTCTGCGAGCCCGTATGGCTACACCTTC.

The CDR3: CASSLAFSSYNEQFF. The CDR3 DNA reads TGTGCCAGCAGCTTAGCTTTTAGCTCCTACAATGAGCAGTTCTTC. This chain connects TRBV7-9 to TRBJ2-1, with D uncertain. Trimming took off 0 bases at V and 0 bases at J, with 6 bases between the two ends. Germline V gene lookup returns CDR1 SEHNR and CDR2 FQNEAQ (reference sequence). The CDR3 spans 15 residues.

The table lists this clonotype with many counts. This sequence joins TRBV4-2 and TRBJ1-6; the D gene is possibly TRBD1 (6 bases). Germline V CDR1 and CDR2: LGHNA, YNFKEQ. This CDR3 has 16 amino acids. The ends were cut back, 1 base at V and 10 bases at J, with 17 bases in the middle. This CDR3 reads CASSQVGQGLYSPLHF. The CDR3 coding sequence is TGTGCCAGCAGCCAAGTCGGCCAGGGGTTGTACTCACCCCTCCACTTT.

This clonotype came up a few times. The rearrangement uses TRBV6-2 or TRBV6-3 and TRBJ2-1; D remains ambiguous. Per the germline V gene, CDR1 is MNHEY and CDR2 is SVGEGT. V lost 5 bases and J lost 9, with 11 bases in between. The CDR3 runs to 12 residues. The CDR3 DNA reads TGTGCCAGCAGTCTACGGCTGCCTGAGCAGTTCTTC. Its translation: CASSLRLPEQFF.

The chain employs TRBV29-1 and TRBJ1-1; 7 bases are shared with TRBD1. Per the germline V gene, CDR1 is SQVTM and CDR2 is ANQGSEA. CDR3 length: 13 residues. DNA of the CDR3: TGCAGAGATACAGGGGCCAGGAACACTGAAGCTTTCTTT. It yields the protein CRDTGARNTEAFF.

This clonotype came up a few times. The J gene is TRBJ2-5, the V gene TRBV20-1; TRBD1 or TRBD2 may be the D gene (6 bases each). Germline V gene data show CDR1 as DFQATT and CDR2 as SNEGSKA (reference sequence). The CDR3 loop spans 13 amino acids. Trimming cost V 1 base and J 4 bases, with 10 bases left between them. This chain's CDR3 is CSARGGAGETQYF. In nucleotides, the CDR3 is TGCAGTGCTAGAGGGGGGGCGGGAGAGACCCAGTACTTC.

The chain uses TRBV28 and TRBJ1-2, with 8 bases aligning to TRBD1. The CDR3 covers 15 residues. J was trimmed by 3 bases and V by 8 bases; bases with no gene match: 11. Looked up from germline, CDR1 is MDHEN and CDR2 is SYDVKM. CDR3 loop: CASRPRDRPHYGYTF. CDR3 sequence (DNA): TGTGCCAGCCGGCCCCGGGACAGGCCTCACTATGGCTACACCTTC.

This clonotype was seen at least ten times. V is TRBV7-6 and J is TRBJ2-5; unclear D gene. Germline CDR1 reads SGHVS; CDR2 reads FNYEAQ. This CDR3 contains 15 residues. V lost 1 base, J lost 5 bases, and 14 bases lay in between. CDR3 coding DNA: TGTGCCAGCAGCTTAGGGGTGTTCGGCGGCGAGACCCAGTACTTC. Its translation: CASSLGVFGGETQYF.

The rearrangement links TRBV7-7 to TRBJ2-2; D tentatively reads TRBD1 or TRBD2 (5 bases each). This CDR3 is 15 amino acids long. Germline lookup yields CDR1 SSHAT and CDR2 FNYEAQ (reference sequence). The germline V and J ends were trimmed by 5 bases and 1 base, with 11 bases remaining between them. The CDR3 coding sequence is TGTGCCAGCAGCCCCGGGGACGAGAACACCGGGGAGCTGTTTTTT. Translating gives CASSPGDENTGELFF.

This clonotype was seen ten or more times. This chain connects TRBV6-5 to TRBJ2-7, with TRBD1 matching 7 bases. The CDR3 length is 13 residues. Germline CDR1 MNHEY, CDR2 SVGAGI. J gave up 3 bases and V 6 bases, and 5 bases lay outside the gene matches. CDR3 nucleotides: TGTGCCAGCAGGCGACAGGGCTACTACGAGCAGTACTTC. Protein sequence: CASRRQGYYEQYF.

The chain recombines TRBV5-6 with TRBJ2-3; TRBD1 aligns across 7 bases. The CDR3 consists of 16 residues. The trim removed 0 bases at V and 3 bases at J, leaving 7 bases unmatched. Germline lookup yields CDR1 SGHDT and CDR2 YYEEEE. CDR3 protein: CASSLATGLRTDTQYF. The CDR3 region has the DNA TGTGCCAGCAGCTTGGCGACAGGGCTGAGGACAGATACGCAGTATTTT. The entire variable domain, with the rest obtained from reference TRBV5-6 and TRBJ2-3, is as follows: DAGVTQSPTHLIKTRGQQVTLRCSPKSGHDTVSWYQQALGQGPQFIFQYYEEEERQRGNFPDRFSGHQFPNYSSELNVNALLLGDSALYLCASSLATGLRTDTQYFGPGTRLTVL.

The chain uses TRBV4-1 and TRBJ2-3, with unresolved D. V was pared by 0 bases and J by 1 base, with 14 bases between. The germline CDR1 and CDR2 sequences are MGHRA and YSYEKL. The CDR3 has 17 amino acids. The CDR3 sequence: CASSQDRSRPGTDTQYF. CDR3 nucleotide sequence: TGCGCCAGCAGCCAAGATAGGAGCCGGCCGGGCACAGATACGCAGTATTTT.

This chain links TRBV7-6 with TRBJ1-2; a possible D gene is TRBD1 (6 bases). The germline V gene has CDR1 SGHVS and CDR2 FNYEAQ. This CDR3 is 13 amino acids long. The V gene lost 1 base and the J gene lost 8 bases, with 11 bases spanning the gap. The CDR3 DNA sequence: TGTGCCAGCAGCTTAGTACAGGGTGGGGGCTACACCTTC. Its translation: CASSLVQGGGYTF.

The rearrangement links TRBV2 to TRBJ2-3; 9 nucleotides line up with TRBD2. Unmatched junction bases numbered 4, after V lost 3 bases and J lost 0 bases. Germline loops: CDR1 SNHLY, CDR2 FYNNEI. The CDR3 has 16 amino acids. The chain's CDR3 is CASSDPSGESTDTQYF. As DNA, the CDR3 is TGTGCCAGCAGTGATCCTAGCGGGGAGAGCACAGATACGCAGTATTTT.

This chain joins TRBV6-5 and TRBJ2-3; 8 nucleotides align to TRBD1. The junction had 5 bases not matched to a gene; V was cut back by 7 bases and J by 5 bases. The CDR3 totals 13 residues. Per the germline V gene, CDR1 is MNHEY and CDR2 is SVGAGI. This CDR3 is CASNQGAKDTQYF. The CDR3 region has the DNA TGTGCCAGCAATCAGGGGGCGAAAGATACGCAGTATTTT.

In this sample, this clonotype turned up a few times. This may arise from a read error, as a much more abundant clone is one base away. The chain carries TRBV7-6 and TRBJ2-1; D is possibly TRBD1 or TRBD2 (5 bases each). The germline gives CDR1 SGHVS, CDR2 FNYEAQ. This CDR3 is 13 amino acids long. CDR3 coding DNA: TGTGACAGCAGCTTAGCGATGGGGACTGAGCAGTTCTTC. Translated, it gives CDSSLAMGTEQFF.

The genes are TRBV5-6 and TRBJ2-7; D is unclear. Deletions cut 2 bases from V and 0 bases from J, with 12 bases between. There are 15 residues in the CDR3. Germline lookup yields CDR1 SGHDT and CDR2 YYEEEE. The CDR3 sequence is CASSFFRALSYEQYF. The DNA of the CDR3 is TGTGCCAGCAGCTTCTTCCGGGCCCTCTCCTACGAGCAGTACTTC.

This clonotype was observed a handful of times. The V and J genes are TRBV5-1 and TRBJ1-1; 8 nucleotides agree with TRBD1. The germline gives CDR1 SGHRS, CDR2 YFSETQ. V shed 4 bases, J shed 7 bases, and the junction held 6 bases outside the gene matches. This CDR3 comprises 13 residues. The chain's CDR3 is CASSAPGGFEAFF. CDR3 nucleotide sequence: TGCGCCAGCAGCGCCCCAGGGGGCTTTGAAGCTTTCTTT. The full variable domain, completed using reference TRBV5-1 and TRBJ1-1, is KAGVTQTPRYLIKTRGQQVTLSCSPISGHRSVSWYQQTPGQGLQFLFEYFSETQRNKGNFPGRFSGRQFSNSRSEMNVSTLELGDSALYLCASSAPGGFEAFFGQGTRLTVV.

This clonotype came up a few times. The V and J genes are TRBV7-2 and TRBJ1-6; unclear D gene. V was pared by 6 bases and J by 10 bases, with 19 bases between. CDR3 size: 15 residues. The germline CDR1 and CDR2 sequences are SGHTA and FQGNSA. Here the CDR3 DNA reads TGTGCCAGCAGGACAAGACCGGGGATTGGATCACCCCTCCACTTT. Amino acid sequence: CASRTRPGIGSPLHF.

This sequence joins TRBV14 and TRBJ1-2; tentatively, D is TRBD1 (6 bases). Trimming removed 1 base from V and 7 bases from J, with 13 bases in between. CDR3 size: 14 residues. Germline lookup yields CDR1 SGHDN and CDR2 FVKESK. The chain's CDR3 is CASSQGTADGGYTF. The DNA of the CDR3 is TGTGCCAGCAGCCAAGGGACAGCGGACGGTGGCTACACCTTC. Full variable domain (remainder filled in from reference TRBV14 and TRBJ1-2): EAGVTQFPSHSVIEKGQTVTLRCDPISGHDNLYWYRRVMGKEIKFLLHFVKESKQDESGMPNNRFLAERTGGTYSTLKVQPAELEDSGVYFCASSQGTADGGYTFGSGTRLTVV.